Sequencing of this T cell receptor beta chain was carried out in a study of T cell responses to AZD1222 COVID-19 vaccine. Notes on this clone: What it binds is not known.

Profiling relied on immunoSEQ multiplex PCR, and the TCRdb table lists in-frame clones only, not all of them. The repertoire includes some 150,000 clones, approximately 90% of them detected once, and roughly 4.3% sits in the top ten. Notes on the study in general: White British people made up most donors, females outnumbered males, and clonal diversity was possibly underestimated. Sampling captured repertoires only after the peak T cell response. Of spike-specific TCRs, nearly half reportedly target regions left unmutated in variants. Spike as a whole was targeted by vaccine-associated CD4 TCRs, dominant at 160-218 and 743-854.

Source: peripheral blood, taken 28 days after the second dose of the MenACWY control vaccine. This TCR derives from an adult who received the MenACWY meningococcal vaccine as a control.

The CDR3 is CASFGTGRTSGLRVTQYF. CDR3 nucleotides: TGTGCCAGCTTTGGGACTGGGAGGACTAGCGGTCTTAGGGTGACCCAGTACTTC. This chain links TRBV7-9 with TRBJ2-5, with TRBD2 identical over 10 bases. The CDR3 runs to 18 residues. Trimming removed 8 bases from V and 7 bases from J; junction bases left unmatched: 22. Germline V gives CDR1 SEHNR, CDR2 FQNEAQ (reference sequence).